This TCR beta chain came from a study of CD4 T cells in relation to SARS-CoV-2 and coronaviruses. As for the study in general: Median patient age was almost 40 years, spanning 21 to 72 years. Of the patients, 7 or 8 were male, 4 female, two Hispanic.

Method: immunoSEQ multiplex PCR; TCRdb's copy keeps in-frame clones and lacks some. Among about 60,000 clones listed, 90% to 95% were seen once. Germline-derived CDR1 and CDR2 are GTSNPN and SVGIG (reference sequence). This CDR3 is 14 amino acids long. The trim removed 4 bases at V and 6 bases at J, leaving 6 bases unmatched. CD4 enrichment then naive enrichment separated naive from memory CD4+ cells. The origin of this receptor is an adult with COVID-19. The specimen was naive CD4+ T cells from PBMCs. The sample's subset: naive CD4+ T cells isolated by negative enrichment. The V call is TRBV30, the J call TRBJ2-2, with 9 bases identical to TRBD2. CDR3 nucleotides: TGTGCCTGGAATAGCGGGAGTTGGTCCGGGGAGCTGTTTTTT. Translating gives CAWNSGSWSGELFF.